These 28 T cell receptor beta chains were all obtained from the same sample, sequenced in a study of cytomegalovirus exposure and HLA in healthy donors. In the PCR, 60 Vbeta and 13 Jbeta primers were used. Profiled with immunoSEQ multiplex PCR; TCRdb holds only in-frame clones, not every one. The table records roughly 130,000 clones, approximately 81% of them present only once. The specimen was PBMCs. Receptors originate from a man between 18 and 29 years old in good health and CMV-seronegative.

This clone occurred once. The chain carries TRBV4-2 and TRBJ2-4; 10 nucleotides align to TRBD2. Trimming removed 1 base from V and 3 bases from J; junction bases left unmatched: 27. The CDR3 loop spans 24 amino acids. Germline V lookup: CDR1 LGHNA, CDR2 YNFKEQ. The CDR3 region has the DNA TGTGCCAGCAGCCAAGTCGGGGCCCTAGCGGGAGTAGTTTTTGTTGGATCGGTCAAAAACATTCAGTACTTC. It specifies CASSQVGALAGVVFVGSVKNIQYF.

The chain recombines TRBV9 with TRBJ1-6, with 10 bases that match TRBD1. Germline V gives CDR1 SGDLS, CDR2 YYNGEE. The V and J ends lost 4 bases and 5 bases, in that order; junction bases with no gene match: 12. This CDR3 has 18 residues. The CDR3 region is CASSSGTGASWNNSPLHF. In DNA form, the CDR3 reads TGTGCCAGCAGCTCGGGGACAGGGGCTTCTTGGAATAATTCACCCCTCCACTTT.

The rearrangement joins TRBV11-3 to TRBJ2-7; 11 nucleotides agree with TRBD1. The CDR3 is made up of 15 amino acids. CDR1 is SGHNT and CDR2 is YENEEA in the germline V gene. V was pared by 3 bases and J by 4 bases, with 5 bases of the junction left unmatched. The CDR3 bases are TGTGCCAGCAGCTTTGGGACAGGGGGTCCGTACGAGCAGTACTTC. This gives the protein CASSFGTGGPYEQYF.

The chain links TRBV4-1 to TRBJ1-4; D perhaps matches TRBD1 (5 bases). CDR3 length equals 13 residues. CDR1 is MGHRA and CDR2 is YSYEKL in the germline V gene. Trimming took 5 bases from V and 5 from J, leaving 9 bases between them. The CDR3 protein is CASSTRQNEKLFF. The CDR3, as DNA: TGCGCCAGCAGCACCCGACAGAATGAAAAACTGTTTTTT.

The chain uses TRBV5-1 and TRBJ2-3, with D tentatively TRBD1 (6 bases). The CDR3 is 16 amino acids. The germline CDR1 and CDR2 sequences are SGHRS and YFSETQ. Trimming took off 1 base at V and 4 bases at J, with 16 bases between the two ends. CDR3 sequence (DNA): TGCGCCAGCAGCTTGCCTACAGGGTCGGTGGCAGATACGCAGTATTTT. Its protein product is CASSLPTGSVADTQYF.

This clone occurred once. CDR3 sequence: CASAGQGNSPLHF. As DNA, the CDR3 is TGTGCCAGCGCGGGACAGGGGAATTCACCCCTCCACTTT. V is TRBV6-6 and J is TRBJ1-6; 10 positions agree with TRBD1. Germline V CDR1 and CDR2: MNHNY, SVGAGI (reference sequence). The CDR3 length is 13 residues. V lost 8 bases to trimming and J lost 7 bases; unmatched junction nucleotides: 2.

This clone was counted between two and nine times. This chain joins TRBV27 and TRBJ1-1, with a possible D match to TRBD1 (6 bases). This CDR3 spans 14 amino acids. Germline assignment: CDR1 MNHEY and CDR2 SMNVEV (reference sequence). With 5 bases removed from V and 0 bases from J, the gap between germline ends came to 10 bases. CDR3 sequence reads: CASSRTVMNTEAFF. The CDR3 coding sequence is TGTGCCAGCAGTAGGACAGTAATGAACACTGAAGCTTTCTTT.

The chain uses TRBV7-2 and TRBJ2-7; no clear D gene. Germline V CDR1 and CDR2: SGHTA, FQGNSA. CDR3 length: 11 amino acids. Between the trimmed V and J ends, which lost 5 bases and 5 bases, there was a span of 7 bases. The CDR3 DNA is TGTGCCAGCAGCCGTGTTGACGAGCAGTACTTC. Amino acids: CASSRVDEQYF.

This clone occurred a few times. The V gene is TRBV6-6, the J gene TRBJ1-4, with 9 bases lining up with TRBD1. Per the germline V gene, CDR1 is MNHNY and CDR2 is SVGAGI (reference sequence). The CDR3 length is 16 residues. V was pared by 7 bases and J by 0 bases, with 6 bases of the junction left unmatched. The CDR3 DNA is TGTGCCAGCATCCGGGGACAGGGTGCAACTAATGAAAAACTGTTTTTT. Amino acid sequence: CASIRGQGATNEKLFF.

This clone was seen a few times. The genes are TRBV10-3 and TRBJ1-1; 7 bases fit TRBD1. CDR3 size: 15 residues. The V gene's germline CDR1 is ENHRY and CDR2 SYGVKD. J lost 6 bases, V lost 0 bases, and 7 bases had no gene match. The CDR3 is CAISESGQMTPEAFF. Here the CDR3 DNA reads TGTGCCATCAGTGAGTCGGGACAGATGACGCCTGAAGCTTTCTTT.

The gene calls are TRBV18 and TRBJ2-1; D possibly corresponds to TRBD2 (7 bases). The germline V and J ends were trimmed by 1 base and 2 bases, with 12 bases remaining between them. The CDR3 is 16 amino acids. From germline, CDR1 is KGHSH and CDR2 LQKENI. This CDR3 is CASSPREGVTYNEQFF. CDR3 DNA: TGTGCCAGCTCACCACGGGAGGGGGTTACCTACAATGAGCAGTTCTTC.

This clone was observed a handful of times. This sequence joins TRBV7-2 and TRBJ2-1; 7 bases map to TRBD2. CDR1 is SGHTA and CDR2 is FQGNSA in the germline V gene. V trimming: 2 bases; J trimming: 9 bases; junction bases outside the gene matches: 13. The CDR3 totals 16 residues. The CDR3 region has the DNA TGTGCCAGCAGCTTATTTGGGCGGGAGTTGGCCGGTGAGCAGTTCTTC. This sequence encodes CASSLFGRELAGEQFF. Variable domain in full (rest from reference TRBV7-2 and TRBJ2-1): GAGVSQSPSNKVTEKGKDVELRCDPISGHTALYWYRQSLGQGLEFLIYFQGNSAPDKSGLPSDRFSAERTGGSVSTLTIQRTQQEDSAVYLCASSLFGRELAGEQFFGPGTRLTVL.

The chain is built from TRBV5-1 and TRBJ1-4; the match to TRBD1 covers 9 bases. CDR3 size: 15 residues. Germline V CDR1 and CDR2: SGHRS, YFSETQ. V trimming: 3 bases; J trimming: 5 bases; junction bases outside the gene matches: 5. CDR3 region: CASSSTGGGNEKLFF. CDR3 nucleotide sequence: TGCGCCAGCAGCTCGACAGGGGGGGGGAATGAAAAACTGTTTTTT.

This chain links TRBV4-2 with TRBJ2-5, with 8 positions matching TRBD2. J was trimmed by 2 bases and V by 0 bases; bases with no gene match: 20. CDR1 and CDR2 from the germline V gene are LGHNA and YNFKEQ. The CDR3 extends over 21 amino acids. The CDR3 nucleotides read TGTGCCAGCAGCCAAGATCCGGCTTGGGGGGGCGGGAGGAGTAGGCAAGAGACCCAGTACTTC. Translating it yields CASSQDPAWGGGRSRQETQYF.

V gene TRBV11-2 combines with J gene TRBJ2-1; unclear D gene. Trimming removed 2 bases from V and 4 bases from J, with 15 bases in between. The germline V gene encodes CDR1 SGHAT and CDR2 FQNNGV. The length of the CDR3 is 16 residues. CDR3 coding DNA: TGTGCCAGCAGCTTATCGCGTGGCAGGATATACAATGAGCAGTTCTTC. The encoded protein is CASSLSRGRIYNEQFF.

The chain recombines TRBV9 with TRBJ1-1, with no clear D. With 3 bases removed from V and 7 bases from J, the gap between germline ends came to 10 bases. CDR3 length: 12 amino acids. Germline loops: CDR1 SGDLS, CDR2 YYNGEE. The CDR3, as DNA: TGTGCCAGCAGCGCTGATCTCAGTGAAGCTTTCTTT. Translation gives CASSADLSEAFF.

This clone was counted once. This sequence joins TRBV5-8 and TRBJ1-1, with TRBD1 matching 7 bases. CDR3 length: 16 amino acids. Trimming took 0 bases from V and 4 from J; bases not matched to a gene: 9. Germline V lookup: CDR1 SGHTS, CDR2 YDEGEE. The CDR3 DNA follows: TGTGCCAGCAGCTTGGGACCCATGACAGGGTTCACTGAAGCTTTCTTT. Its translation: CASSLGPMTGFTEAFF.

The V gene is TRBV10-3, the J gene TRBJ2-7; 13 bases align to TRBD2. V shed 3 bases and J 4 bases; nucleotides not matched to a gene: 15. Per germline, CDR1 ENHRY and CDR2 SYGVKD. The CDR3 runs to 19 residues. The CDR3 DNA follows: TGTGCCATCAGTGACCCAGAAGGACTAGCGGGAGCGTATAAATACGAGCAGTACGTC. Encoded protein: CAISDPEGLAGAYKYEQYV.

This clone was recorded once. V is TRBV6-1 and J is TRBJ2-3; 9 positions agree with TRBD2. V lost 1 base and J lost 0; bases outside the gene matches: 8. The germline CDR1 and CDR2 sequences are MNHNS and SASEGT. This CDR3 is 18 amino acids long. CDR3 residues: CASSEVTRLADSTDTQYF. For the CDR3, the DNA is TGTGCCAGCAGTGAAGTGACTAGACTAGCGGACAGCACAGATACGCAGTATTTT.

The chain joins TRBV7-9 to TRBJ1-1; D perhaps matches TRBD1 (6 bases). The CDR3 covers 15 residues. Trimming shortened V by 5 bases and J by 3 bases, and 16 bases separated the two germline ends. Per the germline V gene, CDR1 is SEHNR and CDR2 is FQNEAQ (reference sequence). CDR3 sequence reads: CASSGRQVSDTEAFF. The DNA for the CDR3 is TGTGCCAGCAGCGGCAGACAGGTTTCGGACACTGAAGCTTTCTTT.

The chain recombines TRBV7-2 with TRBJ2-5, with D unresolved. V gave up 5 bases and J gave up 2 bases, with 15 bases separating them. The CDR3 spans 15 residues. In germline, CDR1 is SGHTA, CDR2 FQGNSA. This CDR3 reads CASSPIWAGQETQYF. As DNA, the CDR3 is TGTGCCAGCAGCCCAATATGGGCAGGACAAGAGACCCAGTACTTC.

The J gene is TRBJ1-2, the V gene TRBV9; D is unresolved. There are 14 residues in the CDR3. V was clipped by 1 base and J by 4 bases, with 11 bases between them. Germline V gene data show CDR1 as SGDLS and CDR2 as YYNGEE. CDR3 sequence reads: CASSVTGSTYGYTF. CDR3 bases: TGTGCCAGCAGCGTAACCGGGTCGACCTATGGCTACACCTTC.

The chain carries TRBV19 and TRBJ1-4; the match to TRBD1 covers 7 bases. J gave up 5 bases and V 9 bases, and 15 bases lay outside the gene matches. Germline CDR1 reads LNHDA; CDR2 reads SQIVND (reference sequence). CDR3 size: 16 residues. The chain's CDR3 is CASHPLGDRENEKLFF. In DNA, the CDR3 is TGTGCCAGCCATCCACTTGGGGACAGAGAAAATGAAAAACTGTTTTTT.

The J gene is TRBJ2-3, the V gene TRBV2; 15 bases map to TRBD2. V lost 8 bases to trimming and J lost 2 bases; unmatched junction nucleotides: 2. The CDR3 sequence is 15 residues long. Germline V gene data show CDR1 as SNHLY and CDR2 as FYNNEI. Here the CDR3 reads CASGLAGGNTDTQYF. The CDR3 bases are TGTGCCAGCGGACTAGCGGGAGGGAACACAGATACGCAGTATTTT.

This clone has just a few counts. The rearrangement links TRBV11-2 to TRBJ1-1; the match to TRBD1 covers 8 bases. Germline loops: CDR1 SGHAT, CDR2 FQNNGV. The CDR3 has 12 residues. The V and J ends lost 5 bases and 8 bases, in that order; junction bases with no gene match: 4. CDR3 loop: CASSPRGREAFF. CDR3 nucleotide sequence: TGTGCCAGCAGCCCCAGGGGGCGCGAAGCTTTCTTT.

V is TRBV5-1 and J is TRBJ2-7; 9 bases are a match to TRBD2. V shed 6 bases, J shed 1 base, and the junction held 5 bases outside the gene matches. The length of the CDR3 is 14 residues. Germline CDR1 reads SGHRS; CDR2 reads YFSETQ. The DNA of the CDR3 is TGCGCCAGCAAGAGGACTAGCGAATCCTACGAGCAGTACGTC. Translation gives CASKRTSESYEQYV.

The chain recombines TRBV7-2 with TRBJ1-2; 8 positions agree with TRBD1. The length of the CDR3 is 16 residues. With V trimmed by 3 bases and J by 8 bases, 14 bases remained unmatched. In germline, CDR1 is SGHTA, CDR2 FQGNSA. The CDR3 DNA follows: TGTGCCAGCAGCTTCACCGGGACAGGCACACAGGGCGGCTACACCTTC. It specifies CASSFTGTGTQGGYTF.

This clone was seen a few times. The V gene is TRBV4-3, the J gene TRBJ2-7, with 7 bases lining up with TRBD1. The junction had 5 bases not matched to a gene; V was cut back by 0 bases and J by 0 bases. Germline CDR1 and CDR2: LGHNA and YSLEER. CDR3 length: 16 amino acids. The CDR3 spells CASSQEDRDSSYEQYF. CDR3 DNA: TGCGCCAGCAGCCAAGAGGACCGGGACAGCTCCTACGAGCAGTACTTC.